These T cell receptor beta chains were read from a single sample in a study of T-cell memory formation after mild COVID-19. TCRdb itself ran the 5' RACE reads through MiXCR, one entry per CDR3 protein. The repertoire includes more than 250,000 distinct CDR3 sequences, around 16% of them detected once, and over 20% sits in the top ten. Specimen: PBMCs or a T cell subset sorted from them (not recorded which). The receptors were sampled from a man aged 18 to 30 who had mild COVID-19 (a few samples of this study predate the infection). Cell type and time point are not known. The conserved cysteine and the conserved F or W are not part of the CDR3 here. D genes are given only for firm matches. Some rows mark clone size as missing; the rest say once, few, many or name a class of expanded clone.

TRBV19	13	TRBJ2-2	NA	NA	ASSPERLNTGELF
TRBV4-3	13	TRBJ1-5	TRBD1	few	ASSQDLTGNQPQH
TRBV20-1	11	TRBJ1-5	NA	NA	SARALGDQPQH
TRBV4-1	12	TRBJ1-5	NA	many	ASSQGVENQPQH
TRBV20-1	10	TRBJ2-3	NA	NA	SASREADTQY
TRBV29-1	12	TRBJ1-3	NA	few	SAAGQISGNTIY
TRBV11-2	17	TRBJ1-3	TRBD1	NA	ASSPGTGGVTPSGNTIY
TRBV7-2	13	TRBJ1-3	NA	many	ASSPGPFSGNTIY
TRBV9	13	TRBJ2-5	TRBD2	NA	ASSPIGGAGETQY
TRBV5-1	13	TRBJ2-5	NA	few	ASSGGEGGKETQY
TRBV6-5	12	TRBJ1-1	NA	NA	ASSYGAVNTEAF
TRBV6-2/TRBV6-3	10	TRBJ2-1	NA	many	ASSRTYNEQF
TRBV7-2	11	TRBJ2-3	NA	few	ASSSYTEDTQY
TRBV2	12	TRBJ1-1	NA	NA	AIRLNSGGTEAF
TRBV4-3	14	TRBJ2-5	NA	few	ASSSGAQTPEETQY
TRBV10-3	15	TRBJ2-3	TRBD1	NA	AISASNRDRGVDTQY
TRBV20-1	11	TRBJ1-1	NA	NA	SARQDLNTEAF
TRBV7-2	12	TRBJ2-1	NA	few	ASSQGLAYNEQF
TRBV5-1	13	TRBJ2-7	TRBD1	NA	ASSIKGQGQYEQY
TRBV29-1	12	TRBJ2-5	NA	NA	SVERQGGQETQY
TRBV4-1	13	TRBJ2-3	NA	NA	ASSQVLGSTDTQY
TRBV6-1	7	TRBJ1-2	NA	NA	ASGGGYT
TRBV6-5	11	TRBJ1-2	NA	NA	ASSKVPSPGYT
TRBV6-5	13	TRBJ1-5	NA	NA	ASSYTWGLGQPQH
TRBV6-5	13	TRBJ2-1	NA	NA	ASSPRGEAYNEQF
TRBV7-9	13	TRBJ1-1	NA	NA	ASNDRKNRVDEAF
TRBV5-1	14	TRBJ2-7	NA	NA	ASLGWASGGKDEQY
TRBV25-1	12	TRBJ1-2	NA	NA	ASSQNTRGYGYT
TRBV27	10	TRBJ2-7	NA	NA	ASSQGFGEQY
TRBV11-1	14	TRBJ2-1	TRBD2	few	ASSAGRGGSYNEQF
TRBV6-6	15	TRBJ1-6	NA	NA	ASSYQDWSSYNSPLH
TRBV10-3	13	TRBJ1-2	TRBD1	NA	AISESTGLVYGYT
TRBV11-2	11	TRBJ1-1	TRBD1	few	ASSLDLGTGAF
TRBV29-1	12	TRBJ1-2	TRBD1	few	SVGLTGSDVGYT
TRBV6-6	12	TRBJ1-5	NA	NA	ASTQAGGWEPQH
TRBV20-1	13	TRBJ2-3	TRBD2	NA	SAELGGGGTDTQY
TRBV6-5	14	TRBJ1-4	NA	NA	ASSYSTSGLGEKLF
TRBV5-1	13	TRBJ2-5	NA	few	ASSLARRIEETQY
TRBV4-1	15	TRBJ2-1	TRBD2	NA	ASSQDLRSSGVNEQF
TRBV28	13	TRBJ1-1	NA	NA	ASKERGVMNTEAF
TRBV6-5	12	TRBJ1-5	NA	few	ASSYSNSGQPQH
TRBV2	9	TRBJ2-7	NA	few	ASSESIGQY